These 6 T cell receptor beta chains came from one sample sequenced in a study of shared clonotypes between healthy human individuals. Selected positively for CCR7 and CD45RO-negative, naive CD8 cells excluded terminally differentiated effector memory CD45RA+ cells. The data were produced by immunoSEQ multiplex PCR, yet TCRdb's version contains in-frame clones alone and is incomplete. The sample holds hundreds of thousands of clones; 80% to 95% are singletons and the top ten take less than 25%. The sequenced sample consisted of naive CD8+ T cells sorted from blood. These receptor sequences come from a man aged 25-45 years in good health.

The chain employs TRBV7-2 and TRBJ2-2, with 8 nucleotides matching TRBD1. The V gene end was trimmed by 4 bases and the J gene end by 2 bases; junction bases not matched to a gene: 6. Germline V gives CDR1 SGHTA, CDR2 FQGNSA. CDR3 length: 16 amino acids. CDR3 protein: CASSSPGTGNTGELFF. In nucleotides, the CDR3 is TGTGCCAGCAGCTCACCCGGGACAGGAAACACCGGGGAGCTGTTTTTT.

The V gene is TRBV7-9, the J gene TRBJ2-5; 7 nucleotides agree with TRBD2. J lost 2 bases, V lost 2 bases, and 5 bases had no gene match. This CDR3 has 15 residues. CDR1 is SEHNR, CDR2 FQNEAQ, per germline (reference sequence). CDR3 nucleotides: TGTGCCAGCAGCTTACGGGGGGAGGGGCAAGAGACCCAGTACTTC. It encodes CASSLRGEGQETQYF.

The J gene is TRBJ2-7, the V gene TRBV5-4; no clear D gene. Trimming stripped 10 bases from V and 7 bases from J, with 15 bases between. CDR3 size: 11 residues. Looked up from germline, CDR1 is SGHNT and CDR2 is YYREEE (reference sequence). In DNA, the CDR3 is TGTGCCTTTCCAAGATTAGGAGAGCAGTACTTC. Amino acid sequence: CAFPRLGEQYF.

This chain links TRBV4-1 with TRBJ2-7; 7 bases fit TRBD2. Germline lookup yields CDR1 MGHRA and CDR2 YSYEKL. There are 14 residues in the CDR3. V was clipped by 3 bases and J by 3 bases; unmatched bases: 5. The CDR3 DNA sequence: TGCGCCAGCAGCCATCCACCGGGGGGCTACGAGCAGTACTTC. Translating it yields CASSHPPGGYEQYF.

This clone was observed once. The chain combines TRBV5-1 with TRBJ2-3; 9 bases match TRBD2. The CDR3 has 16 amino acids. The germline V gene encodes CDR1 SGHRS and CDR2 YFSETQ. V was clipped by 5 bases and J by 2 bases; unmatched bases: 9. The CDR3 DNA reads as TGCGCCAGCAGGTCGCGGGAGGGGCTCCCCACAGATACGCAGTATTTT. Residues: CASRSREGLPTDTQYF.

J is TRBJ2-3 and V is TRBV7-3; 7 nucleotides align to TRBD1. This CDR3 is 14 amino acids long. Germline CDR1 SGHTA, CDR2 FQGTGA. J was trimmed by 3 bases and V by 5 bases; bases with no gene match: 5. The CDR3 reads CASSTRQGTDTQYF. The CDR3 nucleotides read TGTGCCAGCAGCACTCGACAGGGAACAGATACGCAGTATTTT. Based on the CDR3 plus reference TRBV7-3 and TRBJ2-3, the full variable domain is GAGVSQTPSNKVTEKGKYVELRCDPISGHTALYWYRQSLGQGPEFLIYFQGTGAADDSGLPNDRFFAVRPEGSVSTLKIQRTERGDSAVYLCASSTRQGTDTQYFGPGTRLTVL.